One sample yielded the 6 T cell receptor beta chains listed below, sequenced in a study of naive and memory T cell subsets. Study results and limitations: Possibly reflecting memory cells re-expressing CD45RA, a few larger clonotypes occurred in naive repertoires, especially CD8.

These receptors' antigens are unknown. Both TRBC1 and TRBC2 were covered by a beta constant-region primer of two equimolar oligonucleotides. Nested alpha and beta constant-region primers with the SP2 primer drove four PCR rounds on ligated cDNA. MiXCR was run by TCRdb on the UMI-ligation and nested PCR reads, yielding one entry per CDR3 protein. The sample has about 90,000 distinct CDR3 sequences; 11% are singletons. Sequenced material: naive CD4+ T cells from blood. All receptors come from a human donor in good health.

The V gene is TRBV20-1, the J gene TRBJ2-4; weak D call: TRBD2 (7 bases). The V end was cut by 1 base, the J end by 0 bases, with 25 bases between. The CDR3 runs to 20 residues. The V gene's germline CDR1 is DFQATT and CDR2 SNEGSKA (reference sequence). CDR3 in amino acids: CSARVVTAGAFYLAKNIQYF. Here the CDR3 DNA reads TGCAGTGCTAGAGTAGTAACGGCGGGGGCCTTCTACCTAGCCAAAAACATTCAGTACTTC.

This clonotype has just a few counts. The V call is TRBV7-2, the J call TRBJ1-4, with no clear D. This CDR3 has 14 amino acids. Germline values: CDR1 SGHTA, CDR2 FQGNSA. V was cut by 1 base and J by 6 bases, with 9 bases left in between. The DNA for the CDR3 is TGTGCCAGCAGCTTAGGGTTGGACGATGAAAAACTGTTTTTT. Amino acid sequence: CASSLGLDDEKLFF.

This clonotype was seen more than once but under ten times. This chain connects TRBV6-2 or TRBV6-3 to TRBJ2-7; unclear D gene. Germline V gene sequence: CDR1 MNHEY, CDR2 SVGEGT. The V end lost 2 bases, the J end lost 6 bases, and 14 bases lay between the germline ends. This CDR3 is built from 14 residues. The CDR3 reads CASSYATFRGEQYF. The DNA of the CDR3 is TGTGCCAGCAGTTACGCCACGTTCCGTGGCGAGCAGTACTTC.

This clonotype was seen a few times. The V call is TRBV2, the J call TRBJ1-2, with TRBD1 matching over 8 bases. Germline CDR1 SNHLY, CDR2 FYNNEI. V lost 6 bases to trimming and J lost 3 bases; unmatched junction nucleotides: 3. This CDR3 comprises 13 residues. The CDR3, as DNA: TGTGCCAGCAGCCAACAGGGGGACTATGGCTACACCTTC. It codes for CASSQQGDYGYTF.

At least ten counts were recorded for this clonotype. The chain is built from TRBV6-2 or TRBV6-3 and TRBJ2-2; unclear D gene. This CDR3 is 14 amino acids long. The V end lost 7 bases, the J end lost 1 base, and 10 bases lay between the germline ends. The germline V gene has CDR1 MNHEY and CDR2 SVGEGT. The CDR3: CASKADLNTGELFF. CDR3 nucleotides: TGTGCCAGCAAGGCAGATTTGAACACCGGGGAGCTGTTTTTT.

This clonotype was found many times. The genes are TRBV12-3 or TRBV12-4 and TRBJ2-3; D possibly uses TRBD1 or TRBD2 (5 bases each). The CDR3 consists of 12 residues. V was cut by 5 bases and J by 6 bases, with 9 bases left in between. CDR3 residues: CASSGDGDTQYF. CDR3 bases: TGTGCCAGCAGTGGGGACGGGGATACGCAGTATTTT.